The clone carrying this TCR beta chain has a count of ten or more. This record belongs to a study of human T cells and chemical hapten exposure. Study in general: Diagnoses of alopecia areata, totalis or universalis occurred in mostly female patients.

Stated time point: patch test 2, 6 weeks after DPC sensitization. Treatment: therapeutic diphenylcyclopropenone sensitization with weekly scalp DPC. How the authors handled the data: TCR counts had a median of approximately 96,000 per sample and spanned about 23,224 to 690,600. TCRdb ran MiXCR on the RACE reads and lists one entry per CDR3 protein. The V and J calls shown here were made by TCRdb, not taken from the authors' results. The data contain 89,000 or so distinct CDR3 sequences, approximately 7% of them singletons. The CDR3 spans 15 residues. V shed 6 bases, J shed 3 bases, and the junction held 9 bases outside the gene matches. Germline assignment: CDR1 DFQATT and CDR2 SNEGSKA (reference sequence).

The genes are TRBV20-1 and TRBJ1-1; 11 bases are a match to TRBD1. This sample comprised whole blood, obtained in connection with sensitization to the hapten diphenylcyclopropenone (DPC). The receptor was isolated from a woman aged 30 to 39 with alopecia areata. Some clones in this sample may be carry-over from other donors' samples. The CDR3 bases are TGCAGTGCCCCCAGCCCGGGACAGGGGGACACTGAAGCTTTCTTT. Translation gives CSAPSPGQGDTEAFF.